Below, 11 T cell receptor beta chains from the same sample are listed, as sequenced in a study of technical replicates of blood from a few donors. Profiling relied on immunoSEQ multiplex PCR, and the TCRdb table lists in-frame clones only, not all of them. In the table there are around 81,000 clones, 80% to 90% of which are singletons. Sequences were obtained from PBMCs. The receptors come from a human donor in good health. Some clones in this sample may be carry-over from other donors' samples.

The chain links TRBV30 to TRBJ1-1, with D possibly TRBD1 on 6 matching bases. The germline gives CDR1 GTSNPN, CDR2 SVGIG (reference sequence). CDR3 length equals 13 residues. The V and J ends lost 4 bases and 4 bases respectively, with 13 bases between them. The chain's CDR3 is CAWNRAVGTEAFF. As DNA, the CDR3 is TGTGCCTGGAACAGGGCCGTGGGCACTGAAGCTTTCTTT.

Turning to this clone: The junction does not match germline at one end; this may be a read error. This chain uses TRBV30 with TRBJ1-2; 7 bases fit TRBD1. This CDR3 spans 11 amino acids. In germline, CDR1 is GTSNPN, CDR2 SVGIG (reference sequence). This CDR3 reads CAWSPDRDLSF. In DNA form, the CDR3 reads TGTGCCTGGAGCCCCGACAGGGACCTTTCCTTC. The full variable domain, in which reference TRBV30 and TRBJ1-2 provide the parts outside the CDR3, is SQTIHQWPATLVQPVGSPLSLECTVEGTSNPNLYWYRQAAGRGLQLLFYSVGIGQISSEVPQNLSASRPQDRQFILSSKKLLLSDSGFYLCAWSPDRDLSFGSGTRLTVV.

The chain carries TRBV2 and TRBJ2-6; D possibly corresponds to TRBD1 (5 bases). V was clipped by 9 bases and J by 2 bases, with 11 bases between them. The CDR3 runs 14 residues. The germline V gene has CDR1 SNHLY and CDR2 FYNNEI. The CDR3: CARDTFTGANVLTF. The CDR3 DNA is TGTGCCAGGGACACATTCACTGGGGCCAACGTCCTGACTTTC.

The chain carries TRBV7-9 and TRBJ1-4, with a tentative D call TRBD1 (5 bases). The CDR3 loop spans 13 amino acids. With 1 base removed from V and 7 bases from J, the gap between germline ends came to 7 bases. Germline loops: CDR1 SEHNR, CDR2 FQNEAQ (reference sequence). The CDR3 sequence: CASSLVQGEKLFF. The CDR3 DNA reads TGTGCCAGCAGCTTAGTTCAGGGTGAAAAACTGTTTTTT.

The V gene is TRBV6-5, the J gene TRBJ1-2; 7 nucleotides align to TRBD1. This CDR3 has 15 residues. Germline assignment: CDR1 MNHEY and CDR2 SVGAGI. Unmatched junction bases numbered 5, after V lost 0 bases and J lost 4 bases. The CDR3, as DNA: TGTGCCAGCAGTTACTCCGGGACAGCTGCCTATGGCTACACCTTC. It encodes CASSYSGTAAYGYTF.

The chain links TRBV7-2 to TRBJ2-2; no clear D gene. CDR1 and CDR2 from the germline V gene are SGHTA and FQGNSA. The CDR3 is 15 residues long. The V end was cut by 6 bases, the J end by 0 bases, with 11 bases between. CDR3 nucleotide sequence: TGTGCCAGCAGATTGAACGGTCCGAACACCGGGGAGCTGTTTTTT. It codes for CASRLNGPNTGELFF.

The chain is built from TRBV4-2 and TRBJ1-1; 7 bases are a match to TRBD1. This CDR3 contains 12 residues. Trimming cost V 5 bases and J 3 bases; bases outside gene matches: 0. CDR1 is LGHNA, CDR2 YNFKEQ, per germline. The CDR3 DNA reads as TGTGCCAGCAGCGGACAGGACACTGAAGCTTTCTTT. Translation gives CASSGQDTEAFF.

The chain carries TRBV5-1 and TRBJ2-7; 7 bases fit TRBD1. CDR3 size: 15 residues. Germline values: CDR1 SGHRS, CDR2 YFSETQ. After removal of 4 bases from V and 6 bases from J, the junction contained 13 bases not matched to a gene. The CDR3 coding sequence is TGCGCCAGCAGCACACCAGGGGGACACCATGGCGAGCAGTACTTC. Amino acid sequence: CASSTPGGHHGEQYF.

The genes are TRBV7-9 and TRBJ2-2; TRBD2 might be the D (5 bases). The CDR3 loop spans 15 amino acids. From germline, CDR1 is SEHNR and CDR2 FQNEAQ (reference sequence). Trimming left V 1 base short and J 4 bases short, with 10 bases between. The CDR3 here is CASSLEGVRTGELFF. The DNA of the CDR3 is TGTGCCAGCAGCTTAGAGGGAGTACGCACCGGGGAGCTGTTTTTT.

The rearrangement uses TRBV11-2 and TRBJ2-1, with 8 bases aligning to TRBD2. The J segment lost 7 bases and the V segment lost 1 base, leaving 6 bases of the junction unmatched. CDR3 length: 15 amino acids. The germline gives CDR1 SGHAT, CDR2 FQNNGV. The CDR3 DNA sequence: TGTGCCAGCAGCTTAGCGGGACTAGTGGGGAATGAGCAGTTCTTC. It translates to CASSLAGLVGNEQFF.

The chain combines TRBV30 with TRBJ2-4; 8 bases match TRBD2. This CDR3 contains 13 residues. Germline CDR1 reads GTSNPN; CDR2 reads SVGIG (reference sequence). The V gene end was trimmed by 5 bases and the J gene end by 12 bases; junction bases not matched to a gene: 12. This CDR3 reads CAWGGPAGVDQYF. As DNA, the CDR3 is TGTGCCTGGGGGGGGCCAGCGGGAGTGGATCAGTACTTC.